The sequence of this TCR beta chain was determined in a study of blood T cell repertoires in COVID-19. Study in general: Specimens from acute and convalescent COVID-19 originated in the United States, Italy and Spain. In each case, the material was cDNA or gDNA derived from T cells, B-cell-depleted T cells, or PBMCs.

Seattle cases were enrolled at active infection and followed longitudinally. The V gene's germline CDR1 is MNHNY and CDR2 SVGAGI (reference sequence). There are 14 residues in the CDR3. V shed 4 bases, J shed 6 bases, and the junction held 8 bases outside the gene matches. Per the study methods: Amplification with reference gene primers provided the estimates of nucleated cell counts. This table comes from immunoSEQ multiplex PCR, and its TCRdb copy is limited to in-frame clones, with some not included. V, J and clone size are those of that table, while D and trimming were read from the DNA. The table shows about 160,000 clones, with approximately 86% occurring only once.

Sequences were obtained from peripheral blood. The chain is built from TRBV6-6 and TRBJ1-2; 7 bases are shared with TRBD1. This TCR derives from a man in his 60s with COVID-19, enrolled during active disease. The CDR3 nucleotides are TGTGCCAGCAGTTTAAGGGGGCGCGAGAATGGCTACACCTTC. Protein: CASSLRGRENGYTF.